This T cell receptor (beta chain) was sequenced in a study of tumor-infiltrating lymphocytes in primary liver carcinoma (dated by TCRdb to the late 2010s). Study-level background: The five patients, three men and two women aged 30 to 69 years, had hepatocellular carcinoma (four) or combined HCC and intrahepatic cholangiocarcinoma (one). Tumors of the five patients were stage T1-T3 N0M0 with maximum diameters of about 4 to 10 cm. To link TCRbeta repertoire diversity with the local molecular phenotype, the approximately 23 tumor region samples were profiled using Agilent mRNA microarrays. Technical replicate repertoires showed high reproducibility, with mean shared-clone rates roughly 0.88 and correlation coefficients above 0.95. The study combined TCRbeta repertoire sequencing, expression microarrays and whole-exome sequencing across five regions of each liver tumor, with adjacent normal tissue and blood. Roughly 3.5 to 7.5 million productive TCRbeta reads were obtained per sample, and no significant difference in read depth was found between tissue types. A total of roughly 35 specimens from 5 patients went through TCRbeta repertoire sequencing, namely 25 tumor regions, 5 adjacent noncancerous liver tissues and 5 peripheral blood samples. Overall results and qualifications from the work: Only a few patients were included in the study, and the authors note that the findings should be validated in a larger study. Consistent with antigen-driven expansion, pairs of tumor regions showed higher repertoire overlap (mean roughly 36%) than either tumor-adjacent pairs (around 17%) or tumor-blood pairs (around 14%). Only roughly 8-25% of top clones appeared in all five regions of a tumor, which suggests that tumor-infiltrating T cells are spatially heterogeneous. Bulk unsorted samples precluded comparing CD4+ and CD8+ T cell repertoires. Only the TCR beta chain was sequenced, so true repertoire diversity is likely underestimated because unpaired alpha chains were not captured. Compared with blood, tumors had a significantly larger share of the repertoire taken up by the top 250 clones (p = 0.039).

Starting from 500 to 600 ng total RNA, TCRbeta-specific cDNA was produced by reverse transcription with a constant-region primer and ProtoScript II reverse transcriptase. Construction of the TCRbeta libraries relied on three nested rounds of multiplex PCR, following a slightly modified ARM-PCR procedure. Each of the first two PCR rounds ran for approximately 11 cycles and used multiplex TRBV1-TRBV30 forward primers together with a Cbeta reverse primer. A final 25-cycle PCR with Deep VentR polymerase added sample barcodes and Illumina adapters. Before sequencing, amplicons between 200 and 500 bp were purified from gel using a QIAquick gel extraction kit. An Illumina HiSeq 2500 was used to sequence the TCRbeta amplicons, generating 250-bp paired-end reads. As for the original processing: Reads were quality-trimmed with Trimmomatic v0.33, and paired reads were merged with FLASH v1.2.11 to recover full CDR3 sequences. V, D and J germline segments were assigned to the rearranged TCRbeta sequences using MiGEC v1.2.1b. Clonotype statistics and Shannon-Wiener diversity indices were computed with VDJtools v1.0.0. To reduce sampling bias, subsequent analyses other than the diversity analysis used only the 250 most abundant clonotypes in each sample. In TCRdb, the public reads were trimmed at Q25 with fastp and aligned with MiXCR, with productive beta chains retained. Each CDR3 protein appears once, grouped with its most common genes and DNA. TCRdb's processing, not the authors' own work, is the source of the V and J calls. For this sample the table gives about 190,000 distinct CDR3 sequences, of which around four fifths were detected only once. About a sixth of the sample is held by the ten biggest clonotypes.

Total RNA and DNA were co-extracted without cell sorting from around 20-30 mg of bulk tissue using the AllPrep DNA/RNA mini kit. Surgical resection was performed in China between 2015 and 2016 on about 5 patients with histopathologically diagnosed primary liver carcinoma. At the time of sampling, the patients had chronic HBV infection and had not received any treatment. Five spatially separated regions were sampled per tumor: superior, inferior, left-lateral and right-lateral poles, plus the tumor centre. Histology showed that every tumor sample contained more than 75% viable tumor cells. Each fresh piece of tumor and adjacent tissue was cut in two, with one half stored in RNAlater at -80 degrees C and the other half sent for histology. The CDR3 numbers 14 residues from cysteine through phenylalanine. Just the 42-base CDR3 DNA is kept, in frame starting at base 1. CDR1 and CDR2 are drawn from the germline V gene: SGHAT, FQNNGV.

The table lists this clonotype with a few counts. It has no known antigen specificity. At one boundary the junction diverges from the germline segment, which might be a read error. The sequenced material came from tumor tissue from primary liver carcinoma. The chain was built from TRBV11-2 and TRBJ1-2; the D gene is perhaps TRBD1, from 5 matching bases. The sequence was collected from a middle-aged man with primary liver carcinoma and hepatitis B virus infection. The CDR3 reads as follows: CASSLDGTAYDYTF. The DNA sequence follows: TGTGCCAGCAGCTTAGATGGGACGGCCTATGACTACACCTTC.